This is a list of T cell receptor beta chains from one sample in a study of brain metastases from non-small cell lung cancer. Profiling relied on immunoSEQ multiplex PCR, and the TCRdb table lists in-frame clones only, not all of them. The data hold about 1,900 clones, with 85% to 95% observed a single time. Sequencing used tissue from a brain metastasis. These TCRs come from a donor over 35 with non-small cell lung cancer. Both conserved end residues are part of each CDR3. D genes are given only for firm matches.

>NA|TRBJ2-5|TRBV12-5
TGTGCTAGTGGTTTGGTGGAAGAGACCCAGTACTTC
CASGLVEETQYF
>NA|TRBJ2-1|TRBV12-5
TGTGCTAGTGGTTTGGGACACTACAATGAGCAGTTCTTC
CASGLGHYNEQFF
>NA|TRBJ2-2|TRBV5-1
TGCGCCAGCAGCGGAGAAGGGTTCCCGAACACCGGGGAGCTGTTTTTT
CASSGEGFPNTGELFF
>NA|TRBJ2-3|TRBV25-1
TGTGCCAGCAGTGAGACGTGGGCAGATACGCAGTATTTT
CASSETWADTQYF
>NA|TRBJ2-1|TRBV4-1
TGCGCCAGCAGCCTCACCGGGGCCACCTACAATGAGCAGTTCTTC
CASSLTGATYNEQFF
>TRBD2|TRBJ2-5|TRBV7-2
TGTGCCAGCGGCCCGTGGGCTAGCGGTCTGCAAGAGACCCAGTACTTC
CASGPWASGLQETQYF
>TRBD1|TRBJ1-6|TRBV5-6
TGTGCCAGCAGCTTGGCCAGCGGGACAGGGGTACGCTCACCCCTCCACTTT
CASSLASGTGVRSPLHF
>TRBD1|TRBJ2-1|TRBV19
TGTGCCAGTAGTCGGAGGCAGGGGGTACATGAGCAGTTCTTC
CASSRRQGVHEQFF
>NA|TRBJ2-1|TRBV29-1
TGCAGCGTTTCGCACCCTGACTTTTACTCCTACAATGAGCAGTTCTTC
CSVSHPDFYSYNEQFF
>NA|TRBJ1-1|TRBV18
TGTGCCAGCTCACCACCGGGGGCGCGGGCTTTCTTT
CASSPPGARAFF
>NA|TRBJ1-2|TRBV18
TGTGCCAGCTCTCTTAGACAGGAAATAGATGGCTACACCTTC
CASSLRQEIDGYTF
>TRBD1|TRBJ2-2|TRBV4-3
TGCGCCAGCAGCCAAGCCTCACGACAGGGAGACAGGACCGGGGAGCTGTTTTTT
CASSQASRQGDRTGELFF
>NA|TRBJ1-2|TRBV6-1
TGTGCCAGCAGTGACGGGGTCTTCTATGGCTACACCTTC
CASSDGVFYGYTF
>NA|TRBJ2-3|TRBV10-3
TGTGCCATCAGTGAGAGTGAGGGCACAGATACGCAGTATTTT
CAISESEGTDTQYF
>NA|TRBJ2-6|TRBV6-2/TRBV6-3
TGTGCCAGCAGTAGACCCTCTGAAGCCAACGTCCTGACTTTC
CASSRPSEANVLTF
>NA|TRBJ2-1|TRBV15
TGTGCCACTAGCAGAGATGGGGGGAGCTCCTACAATGAGCAGTTCTTC
CATSRDGGSSYNEQFF
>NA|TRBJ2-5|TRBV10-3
TGTGCCATCCGTGGAGGAACAGGGCATGTCGAGACCCAGTACTTC
CAIRGGTGHVETQYF
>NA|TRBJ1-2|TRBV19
TGTGCCAGTAGTATAACTCCGAATCTATATGGCTACACCTTT
CASSITPNLYGYTF
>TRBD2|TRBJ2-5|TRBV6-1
TGTGCCAGCAGGGAAGTAGCGGGGCCCGGGGAGACCCAGTACTTC
CASREVAGPGETQYF
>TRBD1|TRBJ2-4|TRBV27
TGTGCCAGCCCGCCACCATTGGGGACAGGCATGACCTTAGCCAAAAACATTCAGTACTTC
CASPPPLGTGMTLAKNIQYF
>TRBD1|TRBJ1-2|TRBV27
TGTGCCAGCGCCGCCGGGACAGCTTATAGCTACACCTTC
CASAAGTAYSYTF